The 26 T cell receptor beta chains below come from one sample, sequenced in a study of blood T cell repertoires in COVID-19 (dated by TCRdb to the early 2020s). The library came from the immunoSEQ multiplex PCR assay. TCRdb re-hosts the immuneACCESS table, in-frame sequences only. Its copies lack some clones; in the studies checked, an unresolved V gene accounts for under half of them, and the cause for the rest is not known. The sample yields about 260,000 clones; 88% were counted once. The ten top clones hold approximately 0.7% of the sample. The source material was peripheral blood. The receptors stem from a human donor in a cohort sampled during active COVID-19.

In this sample, this clone turned up once. In nucleotides, the CDR3 is TGCGCCAGCAGCAGACTAGCGGGGGGGAGGGATACGCAGTATTTT. Protein: CASSRLAGGRDTQYF. This sequence joins TRBV10-2 and TRBJ2-3; TRBD2 matches at 14 bases. Looked up from germline, CDR1 is WSHSY and CDR2 is SAAADI. With V trimmed by 6 bases and J by 6 bases, 5 bases remained unmatched. This CDR3 region has 15 residues.

This clone turned up a few times. The chain employs TRBV7-9 and TRBJ2-7; possible D gene TRBD2, 5 bases. The germline V gene has CDR1 SEHNR and CDR2 FQNEAQ (reference sequence). Trimming shortened V by 1 base and J by 7 bases, and 5 bases separated the two germline ends. The CDR3 is 11 residues long. The CDR3 sequence: CASSLGLEQYF. CDR3 nucleotides: TGTGCCAGCAGCTTAGGACTAGAGCAGTACTTC.

The chain couples TRBV30 to TRBJ1-2, with TRBD1 matching over 8 bases. V dropped 4 bases and J dropped 3; count of bases not matched to a gene: 7. CDR1 GTSNPN and CDR2 SVGIG come from the germline V gene (reference sequence). This CDR3 is 14 amino acids long. The DNA for the CDR3 is TGTGCCTGGAAGGCAGGGGGCTCGGACTATGGCTACACCTTC. Protein sequence: CAWKAGGSDYGYTF.

This chain links TRBV3-1 (or the pseudogene TRBV3-2) with TRBJ1-2; a weak D match, TRBD1 (5 bases). The V gene lost 0 bases and the J gene lost 7 bases, with 9 bases spanning the gap. Germline V lookup: CDR1 LGHDT, CDR2 YNNKEL (reference sequence). This CDR3 comprises 13 residues. The CDR3 loop reads CASSQDPGLGYTF. The CDR3 coding sequence is TGTGCCAGCAGCCAAGACCCAGGGCTTGGCTACACCTTC.

V usage is TRBV20-1 and J usage is TRBJ2-1; tentatively, D is TRBD2 (6 bases). Germline loops: CDR1 DFQATT, CDR2 SNEGSKA (reference sequence). The CDR3 loop spans 15 amino acids. V was cut by 3 bases and J by 4 bases, with 16 bases left in between. CDR3 in DNA: TGCAGTGCTAGTGGTCCTAGCGCCTTTTACAATGAGCAGTTCTTC. It encodes CSASGPSAFYNEQFF.

V gene TRBV24-1 combines with J gene TRBJ2-3, with 8 bases aligning to TRBD1. CDR1 is KGHDR, CDR2 SFDVKD, per germline. This CDR3 is built from 17 residues. V gave up 4 bases and J gave up 5 bases; unmatched junction bases: 13. Here the CDR3 reads CATSDPYNRGEEDTQYF. DNA for the CDR3: TGTGCCACCAGTGACCCCTACAACAGGGGGGAGGAAGATACGCAGTATTTT.

The chain recombines TRBV27 with TRBJ2-3; 7 bases are shared with TRBD2. After removal of 5 bases from V and 3 bases from J, the junction contained 11 bases not matched to a gene. This CDR3 comprises 16 residues. The germline gives CDR1 MNHEY, CDR2 SMNVEV (reference sequence). The CDR3 protein is CASSTWDYLRTDTQYF. CDR3 sequence (DNA): TGTGCCAGCAGTACTTGGGACTACCTCAGGACAGATACGCAGTATTTT.

CDR3 amino acids: CSAAPGGGSTEAFF. CDR3 coding DNA: TGCAGCGCGGCCCCAGGGGGCGGGAGCACTGAAGCTTTCTTT. J is TRBJ1-1 and V is TRBV29-1; 8 nucleotides line up with TRBD1. CDR1 and CDR2 (germline): SQVTM, ANQGSEA. The CDR3 has 14 residues. Unmatched junction bases numbered 11, after V lost 7 bases and J lost 4 bases. The entire variable domain, with the rest obtained from reference TRBV29-1 and TRBJ1-1, is as follows: SAVISQKPSRDICQRGTSLTIQCQVDSQVTMMFWYRQQPGQSLTLIATANQGSEATYESGFVIDKFPISRPNLTFSTLTVSNMSPEDSSIYLCSAAPGGGSTEAFFGQGTRLTVV.

V gene TRBV7-9 combines with J gene TRBJ1-1, with a weak D call TRBD1 (5 bases). V was shortened by 11 bases and J by 1 base, with 8 bases between the two germline ends. CDR3 length: 11 residues. CDR1 and CDR2 from the germline V gene are SEHNR and FQNEAQ (reference sequence). CDR3 DNA sequence: TGTGCCCTAGGACAGAACACTGAAGCTTTCTTT. Residues: CALGQNTEAFF.

The V and J genes are TRBV5-1 and TRBJ2-5; 7 bases line up with TRBD2. V trimming: 3 bases; J trimming: 4 bases; junction bases outside the gene matches: 6. The CDR3 is made up of 14 amino acids. Germline lookup yields CDR1 SGHRS and CDR2 YFSETQ. CDR3 coding DNA: TGCGCCAGCAGCTCCCTCGCGGGGGTAGAGACCCAGTACTTC. Encoded protein: CASSSLAGVETQYF.

This chain links TRBV5-4 with TRBJ2-3, with D possibly being TRBD2 (6 bases). Germline loops: CDR1 SGHNT, CDR2 YYREEE (reference sequence). This CDR3 spans 18 amino acids. Trimming cost V 4 bases and J 0 bases, with 21 bases left between them. This CDR3 is CASSPDLRDAFSTDTQYF. CDR3 nucleotide sequence: TGTGCCAGCAGCCCTGACCTGCGGGACGCCTTCAGCACAGATACGCAGTATTTT.

As for this clone: The junction departs from the called germline gene at one end, perhaps through a read error. The V call is TRBV7-8, the J call TRBJ1-2; tentatively, D is TRBD1 (6 bases). There are 13 residues in the CDR3. Germline lookup yields CDR1 SGHVS and CDR2 FQNEAQ. The DNA of the CDR3 is TGTGCCAGCAGCTTAGGGACAGTTGGTGGCAACACCTTC. Translated: CASSLGTVGGNTF.

V usage is TRBV10-1 and J usage is TRBJ1-1; D possibly corresponds to TRBD1 (5 bases). The CDR3 loop spans 14 amino acids. Trimming removed 5 bases at V and 4 bases at J, with 14 bases between. Germline V gene data show CDR1 as WNHNN and CDR2 as SYGVQD (reference sequence). CDR3 bases: TGCGCCAGCAGTTCAGGGAATCTTCCCACTGAAGCTTTCTTT. Translated: CASSSGNLPTEAFF.

This rearrangement joins TRBV6-6 to TRBJ1-5, with D tentatively TRBD1 (6 bases). V lost 9 bases to trimming and J lost 3 bases, with 12 bases between them. The CDR3 extends over 13 amino acids. Per germline, CDR1 MNHNY and CDR2 SVGAGI (reference sequence). The CDR3 nucleotides are TGTGCCAGTAAGACAGGTGCCAATCAGCCCCAGCATTTT. It encodes CASKTGANQPQHF.

The V and J genes are TRBV7-2 and TRBJ2-7, with D perhaps matching TRBD2 (5 bases). The V end lost 5 bases, the J end lost 3 bases, and 14 bases lay between the germline ends. Germline V gene data show CDR1 as SGHTA and CDR2 as FQGNSA. CDR3 length equals 14 residues. The CDR3: CASSPGLMNYEQYF. CDR3 sequence (DNA): TGTGCCAGCAGCCCCGGACTGATGAACTACGAGCAGTACTTC. The whole variable domain, filled in from reference TRBV7-2 and TRBJ2-7, reads GAGVSQSPSNKVTEKGKDVELRCDPISGHTALYWYRQSLGQGLEFLIYFQGNSAPDKSGLPSDRFSAERTGGSVSTLTIQRTQQEDSAVYLCASSPGLMNYEQYFGPGTRLTVT.

The genes are TRBV25-1 and TRBJ1-6; a weak D match, TRBD1 (6 bases). In germline, CDR1 is MGHDK, CDR2 SYGVNS. V dropped 2 bases and J dropped 7 bases, with 12 bases sitting between them. The CDR3 consists of 15 residues. CDR3 region: CASSEQGMGNSPLHF. The CDR3 DNA reads TGTGCCAGCAGTGAACAGGGGATGGGCAATTCACCCCTCCACTTT.

The V gene is TRBV19, the J gene TRBJ1-4; D is possibly TRBD1 (6 bases). This CDR3 comprises 15 residues. CDR1 is LNHDA, CDR2 SQIVND, per germline (reference sequence). V shed 3 bases and J shed 8 bases, with 16 bases lying between them. For the CDR3, the DNA is TGTGCCAGTAGTATGACGACAGGAGTTTGGGAAAAACTGTTTTTT. Residues: CASSMTTGVWEKLFF.

This chain joins TRBV19 and TRBJ2-5; possible D gene TRBD1, 5 bases. Germline V lookup: CDR1 LNHDA, CDR2 SQIVND (reference sequence). The CDR3 covers 13 residues. Trimming cost V 4 bases and J 3 bases, with 9 bases left between them. The CDR3 DNA is TGTGCCAGTAGTACCGACAGAGAAGAGACCCAGTACTTC. Translating it yields CASSTDREETQYF.

The V call is TRBV4-1, the J call TRBJ1-1; D not resolved. The CDR3 extends over 12 amino acids. CDR1 MGHRA and CDR2 YSYEKL come from the germline V gene. The V end lost 6 bases, the J end lost 4 bases, and 9 bases lay between the germline ends. CDR3 DNA sequence: TGCGCCAGCAGTCTAGGTTTCACTGAAGCTTTCTTT. This sequence encodes CASSLGFTEAFF.

J is TRBJ2-7 and V is TRBV10-3; 11 bases are shared with TRBD2. The CDR3 contains 14 residues. The junction had 4 bases not matched to a gene; V was cut back by 4 bases and J by 5 bases. Germline V lookup: CDR1 ENHRY, CDR2 SYGVKD. As DNA, the CDR3 is TGTGCCATCAGTGTGATAGCGGGAGGGAACGAGCAGTACTTC. It translates to CAISVIAGGNEQYF.

DNA of the CDR3: TGTGCCTGGAGTGGAGGGACAGTAGACTATGGCTACACCTTC. Its protein is CAWSGGTVDYGYTF. The J gene is TRBJ1-2, the V gene TRBV30, with TRBD1 identical over 7 bases. This CDR3 is built from 14 residues. CDR1 and CDR2 (germline): GTSNPN, SVGIG (reference sequence). The V segment lost 1 base and the J segment 3 bases; nucleotides outside the gene matches: 5. Supplemented by reference TRBV30 and TRBJ1-2, the full variable domain reads SQTIHQWPATLVQPVGSPLSLECTVEGTSNPNLYWYRQAAGRGLQLLFYSVGIGQISSEVPQNLSASRPQDRQFILSSKKLLLSDSGFYLCAWSGGTVDYGYTFGSGTRLTVV.

The chain uses TRBV19 and TRBJ2-7; 13 bases align to TRBD2. CDR3 length: 13 residues. With V trimmed by 6 bases and J by 7 bases, 3 bases remained unmatched. The V gene's germline CDR1 is LNHDA and CDR2 SQIVND (reference sequence). CDR3 DNA sequence: TGTGCCAGTAGCGGACTAGCGGGAGAAGAGCAGTACTTC. Encoded protein: CASSGLAGEEQYF. Variable domain in full (rest from reference TRBV19 and TRBJ2-7): DGGITQSPKYLFRKEGQNVTLSCEQNLNHDAMYWYRQDPGQGLRLIYYSQIVNDFQKGDIAEGYSVSREKKESFPLTVTSAQKNPTAFYLCASSGLAGEEQYFGPGTRLTVT.

The rearrangement links TRBV10-3 to TRBJ1-2, with TRBD1 matching 10 bases. CDR1 and CDR2 from the germline V gene are ENHRY and SYGVKD. V lost 7 bases to trimming and J lost 1 base; unmatched junction nucleotides: 6. CDR3 length: 15 residues. CDR3: CAITGGQGRNYGYTF. The CDR3 DNA reads as TGTGCCATCACCGGGGGACAGGGGCGTAACTATGGCTACACCTTC.

The V gene is TRBV28, the J gene TRBJ1-5; TRBD1 aligns across 8 bases. V lost 3 bases, J lost 1 base, and 2 bases stayed unmatched. Per germline, CDR1 MDHEN and CDR2 SYDVKM. The CDR3 consists of 15 residues. CDR3 region: CASSFWDRSNQPQHF. The CDR3 nucleotides read TGTGCCAGCAGTTTCTGGGACAGGAGCAATCAGCCCCAGCATTTT.

This clone was observed a handful of times. This chain uses TRBV4-1 with TRBJ2-2, with D possibly TRBD2 on 5 matching bases. This CDR3 has 14 amino acids. V lost 1 base and J lost 6, with 9 bases in between. Germline V CDR1 and CDR2: MGHRA, YSYEKL. For the CDR3, the DNA is TGCGCCAGCAGCCAAGGGGAGAATGCCGGGGAGCTGTTTTTT. It translates to CASSQGENAGELFF.

This chain uses TRBV19 with TRBJ2-7; D possibly corresponds to TRBD1 (5 bases). Germline V gene sequence: CDR1 LNHDA, CDR2 SQIVND (reference sequence). V was trimmed by 9 bases and J by 5 bases, leaving 23 bases between them. The CDR3 runs 15 residues. DNA for the CDR3: TGTGCCAGCCAACCCCCGGGTCAGGGTGTCAACGAGCAGTACTTC. It codes for CASQPPGQGVNEQYF.